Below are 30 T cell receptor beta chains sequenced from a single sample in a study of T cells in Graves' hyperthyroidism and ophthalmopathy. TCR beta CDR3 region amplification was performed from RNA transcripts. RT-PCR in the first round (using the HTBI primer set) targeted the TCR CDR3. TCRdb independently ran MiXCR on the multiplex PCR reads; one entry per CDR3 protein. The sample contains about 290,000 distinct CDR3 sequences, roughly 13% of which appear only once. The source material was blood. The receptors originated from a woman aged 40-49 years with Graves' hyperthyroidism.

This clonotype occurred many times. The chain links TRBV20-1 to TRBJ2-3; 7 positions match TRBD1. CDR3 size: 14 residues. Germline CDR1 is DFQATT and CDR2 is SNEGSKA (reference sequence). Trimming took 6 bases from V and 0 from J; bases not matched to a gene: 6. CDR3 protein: CSARRQGSTDTQYF. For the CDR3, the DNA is TGCAGTGCGAGAAGACAGGGCAGCACAGATACGCAGTATTTT.

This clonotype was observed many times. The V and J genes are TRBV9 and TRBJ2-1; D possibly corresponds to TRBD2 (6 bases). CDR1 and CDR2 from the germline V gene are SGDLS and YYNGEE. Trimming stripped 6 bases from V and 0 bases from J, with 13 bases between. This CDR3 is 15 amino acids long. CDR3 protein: CASTSDGSSYNEQFF. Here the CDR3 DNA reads TGTGCCAGCACCTCGGACGGGAGCTCCTACAATGAGCAGTTCTTC. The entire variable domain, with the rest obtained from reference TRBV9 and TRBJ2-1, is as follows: DSGVTQTPKHLITATGQRVTLRCSPRSGDLSVYWYQQSLDQGLQFLIQYYNGEERAKGNILERFSAQQFPDLHSELNLSSLELGDSALYFCASTSDGSSYNEQFFGPGTRLTVL.

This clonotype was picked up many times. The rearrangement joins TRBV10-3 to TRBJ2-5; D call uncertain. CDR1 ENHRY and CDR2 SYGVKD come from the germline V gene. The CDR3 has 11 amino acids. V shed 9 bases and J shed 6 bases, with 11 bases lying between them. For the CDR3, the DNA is TGTGCCATAGGGTCCGCCCAGACCCAGTACTTC. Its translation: CAIGSAQTQYF.

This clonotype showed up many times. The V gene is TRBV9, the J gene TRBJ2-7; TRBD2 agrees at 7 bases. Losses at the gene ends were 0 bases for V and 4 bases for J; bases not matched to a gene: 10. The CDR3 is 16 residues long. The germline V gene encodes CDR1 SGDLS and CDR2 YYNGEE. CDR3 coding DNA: TGTGCCAGCAGCGTAGAGTCCGCTAGCGGTTGGTACGAGCAGTACTTC. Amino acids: CASSVESASGWYEQYF.

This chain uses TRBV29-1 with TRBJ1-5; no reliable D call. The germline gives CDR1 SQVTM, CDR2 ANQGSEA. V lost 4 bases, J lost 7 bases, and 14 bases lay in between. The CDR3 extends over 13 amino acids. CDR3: CSVVFAVGQPQHF. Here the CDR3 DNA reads TGCAGCGTTGTTTTCGCAGTAGGACAGCCCCAGCATTTT. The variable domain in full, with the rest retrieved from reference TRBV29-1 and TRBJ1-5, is SAVISQKPSRDICQRGTSLTIQCQVDSQVTMMFWYRQQPGQSLTLIATANQGSEATYESGFVIDKFPISRPNLTFSTLTVSNMSPEDSSIYLCSVVFAVGQPQHFGDGTRLSIL.

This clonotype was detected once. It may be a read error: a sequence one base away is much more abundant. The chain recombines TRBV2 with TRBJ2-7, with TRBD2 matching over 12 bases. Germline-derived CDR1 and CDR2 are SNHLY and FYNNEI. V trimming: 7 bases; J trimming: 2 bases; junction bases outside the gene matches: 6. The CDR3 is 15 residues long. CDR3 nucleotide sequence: TGTGCCAGCACCGATGGACTAGCGGGACCCTACGAGCAGTACTTC. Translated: CASTDGLAGPYEQYF.

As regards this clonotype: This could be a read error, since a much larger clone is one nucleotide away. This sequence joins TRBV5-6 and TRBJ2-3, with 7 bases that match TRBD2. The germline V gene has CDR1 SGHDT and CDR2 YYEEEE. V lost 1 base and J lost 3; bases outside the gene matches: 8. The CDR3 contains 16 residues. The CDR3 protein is CASSLISGPETDTQYF. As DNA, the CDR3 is TGTGCCAGCAGCTTGATTAGCGGGCCGGAGACAGATACGCAGTATTTT.

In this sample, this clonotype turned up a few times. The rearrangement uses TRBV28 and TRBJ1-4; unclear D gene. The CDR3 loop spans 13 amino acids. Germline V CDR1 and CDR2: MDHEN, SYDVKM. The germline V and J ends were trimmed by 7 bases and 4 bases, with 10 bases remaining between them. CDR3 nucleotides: TGTGCCAGCACCCAAGCCGATAATGAAAAACTGTTTTTT. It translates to CASTQADNEKLFF.

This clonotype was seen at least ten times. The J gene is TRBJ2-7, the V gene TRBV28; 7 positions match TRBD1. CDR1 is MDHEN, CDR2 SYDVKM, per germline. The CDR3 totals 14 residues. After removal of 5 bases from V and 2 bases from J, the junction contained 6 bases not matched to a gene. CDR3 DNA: TGTGCCAGCAGTGAGACAGGGATGGCCTACGAGCAGTACTTC. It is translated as CASSETGMAYEQYF.

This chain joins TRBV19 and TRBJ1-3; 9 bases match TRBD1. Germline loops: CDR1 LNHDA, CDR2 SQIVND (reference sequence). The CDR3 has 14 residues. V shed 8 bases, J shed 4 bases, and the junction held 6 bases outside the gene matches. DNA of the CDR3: TGTGCCAGTGAGCCGGGACAGGGAGGAAACACCATATATTTT. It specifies CASEPGQGGNTIYF.

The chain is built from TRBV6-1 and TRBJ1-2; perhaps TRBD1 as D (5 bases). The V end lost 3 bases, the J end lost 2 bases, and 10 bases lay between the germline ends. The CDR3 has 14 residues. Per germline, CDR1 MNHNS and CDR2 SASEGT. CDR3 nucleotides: TGTGCCAGCAGTGACTCGTACAGGAACTATGGCTACACCTTC. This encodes CASSDSYRNYGYTF.

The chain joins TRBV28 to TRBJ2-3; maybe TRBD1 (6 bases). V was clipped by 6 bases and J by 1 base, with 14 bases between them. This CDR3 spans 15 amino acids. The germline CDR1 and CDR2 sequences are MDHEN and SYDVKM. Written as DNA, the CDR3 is TGTGCCAGCAGCACAACAGGGTCGGGCACAGATACGCAGTATTTT. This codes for CASSTTGSGTDTQYF.

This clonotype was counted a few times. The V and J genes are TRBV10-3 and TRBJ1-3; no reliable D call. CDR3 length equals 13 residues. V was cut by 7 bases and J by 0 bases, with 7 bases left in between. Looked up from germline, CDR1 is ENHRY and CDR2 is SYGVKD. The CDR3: CAIMEHSGNTIYF. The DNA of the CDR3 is TGTGCCATCATGGAACACTCTGGAAACACCATATATTTT.

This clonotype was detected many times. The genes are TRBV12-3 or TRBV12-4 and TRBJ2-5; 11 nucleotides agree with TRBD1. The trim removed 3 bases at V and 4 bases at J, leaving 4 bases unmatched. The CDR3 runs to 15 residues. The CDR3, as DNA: TGTGCCAGCAGTTTCTGGACAGGGGGCGCAGAGACCCAGTACTTC. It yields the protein CASSFWTGGAETQYF.

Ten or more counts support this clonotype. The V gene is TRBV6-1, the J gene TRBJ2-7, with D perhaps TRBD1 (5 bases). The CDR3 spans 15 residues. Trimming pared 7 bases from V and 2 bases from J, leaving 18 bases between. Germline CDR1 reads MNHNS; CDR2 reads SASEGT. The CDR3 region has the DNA TGTGCCAGCACCGAAGGGGATAGCAGGGCCTACGAGCAGTACTTC. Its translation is CASTEGDSRAYEQYF.

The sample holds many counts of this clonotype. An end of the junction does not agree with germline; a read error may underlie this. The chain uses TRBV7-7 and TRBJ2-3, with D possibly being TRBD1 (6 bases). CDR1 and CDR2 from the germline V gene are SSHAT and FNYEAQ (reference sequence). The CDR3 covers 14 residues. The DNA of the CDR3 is TGTGCTAGCAGCCCCGACAGGATTTCAGATACGCAGTATTTT. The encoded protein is CASSPDRISDTQYF.

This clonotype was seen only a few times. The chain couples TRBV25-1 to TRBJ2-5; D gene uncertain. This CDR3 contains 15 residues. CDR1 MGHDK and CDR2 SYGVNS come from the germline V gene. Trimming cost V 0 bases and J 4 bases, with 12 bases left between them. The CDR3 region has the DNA TGTGCCAGCAGTGAATATGGTTACCTTACAGAGACCCAGTACTTC. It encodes CASSEYGYLTETQYF.

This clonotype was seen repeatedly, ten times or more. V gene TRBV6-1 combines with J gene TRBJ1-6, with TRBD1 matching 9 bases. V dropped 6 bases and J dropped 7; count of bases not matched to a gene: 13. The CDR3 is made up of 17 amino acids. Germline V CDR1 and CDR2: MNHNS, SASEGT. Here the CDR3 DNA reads TGTGCCAGCAGACCGGGACAGGGAGCAGTTGGGAATTCACCCCTCCACTTT. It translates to CASRPGQGAVGNSPLHF.

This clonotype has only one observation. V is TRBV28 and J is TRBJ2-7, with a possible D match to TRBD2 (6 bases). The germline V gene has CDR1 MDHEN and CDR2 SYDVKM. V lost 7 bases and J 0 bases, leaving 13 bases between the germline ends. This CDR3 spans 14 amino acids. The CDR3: CASTEAGRSYEQYF. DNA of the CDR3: TGTGCCAGCACCGAAGCGGGCCGCTCCTACGAGCAGTACTTC.

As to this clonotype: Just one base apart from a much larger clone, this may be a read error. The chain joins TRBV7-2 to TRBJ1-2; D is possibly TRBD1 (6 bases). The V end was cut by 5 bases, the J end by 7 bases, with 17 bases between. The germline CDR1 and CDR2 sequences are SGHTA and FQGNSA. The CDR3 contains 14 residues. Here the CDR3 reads CTSSARTVGSGYTF. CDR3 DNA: TGTACCAGCAGCGCACGGACAGTCGGGAGTGGCTACACCTTC. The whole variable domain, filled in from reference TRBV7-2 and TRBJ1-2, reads GAGVSQSPSNKVTEKGKDVELRCDPISGHTALYWYRQSLGQGLEFLIYFQGNSAPDKSGLPSDRFSAERTGGSVSTLTIQRTQQEDSAVYLCTSSARTVGSGYTFGSGTRLTVV.

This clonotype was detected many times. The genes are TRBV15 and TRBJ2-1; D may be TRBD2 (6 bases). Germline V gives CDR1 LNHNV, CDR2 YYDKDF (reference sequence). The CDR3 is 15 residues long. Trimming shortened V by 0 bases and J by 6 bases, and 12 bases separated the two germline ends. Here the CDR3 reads CATSRDVGSFNEQFF. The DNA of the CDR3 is TGTGCCACCAGCAGAGATGTCGGGAGTTTCAATGAGCAGTTCTTC.

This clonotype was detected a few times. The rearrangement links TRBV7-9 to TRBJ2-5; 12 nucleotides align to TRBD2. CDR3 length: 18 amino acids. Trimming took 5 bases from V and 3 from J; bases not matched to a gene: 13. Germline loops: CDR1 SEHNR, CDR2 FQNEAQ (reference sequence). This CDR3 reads CASSRGLAGTGGEETQYF. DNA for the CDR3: TGTGCCAGCAGCCGAGGACTAGCGGGAACTGGGGGGGAAGAGACCCAGTACTTC.

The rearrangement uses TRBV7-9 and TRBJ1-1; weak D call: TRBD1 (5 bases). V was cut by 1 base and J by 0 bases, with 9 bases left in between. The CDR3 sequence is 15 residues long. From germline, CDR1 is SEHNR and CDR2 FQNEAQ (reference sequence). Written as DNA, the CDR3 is TGTGCCAGCAGCTTAGAGGCAGGGTTGAACACTGAAGCTTTCTTT. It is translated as CASSLEAGLNTEAFF.

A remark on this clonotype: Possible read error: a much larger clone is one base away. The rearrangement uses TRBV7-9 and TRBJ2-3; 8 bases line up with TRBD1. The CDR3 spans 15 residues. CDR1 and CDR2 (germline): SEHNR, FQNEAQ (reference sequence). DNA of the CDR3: TGTGCCAGCAGCTTAGCGAGGACAGGGCCAGATACGCGGTATTTT. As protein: CASSLARTGPDTRYF.

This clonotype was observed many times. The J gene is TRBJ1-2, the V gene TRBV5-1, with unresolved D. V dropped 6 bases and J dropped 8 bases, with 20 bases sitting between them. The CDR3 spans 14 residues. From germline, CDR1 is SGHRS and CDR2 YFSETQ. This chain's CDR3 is CASNPTPASRGYTF. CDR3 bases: TGCGCCAGCAACCCGACCCCCGCAAGCAGGGGCTACACCTTC.

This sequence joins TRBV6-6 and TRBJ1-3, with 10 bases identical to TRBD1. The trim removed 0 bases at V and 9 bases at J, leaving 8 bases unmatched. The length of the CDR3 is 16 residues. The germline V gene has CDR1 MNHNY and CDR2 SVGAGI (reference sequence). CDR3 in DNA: TGTGCCAGCAGTTACTCTACCGGGACAGGGGTTAGCACCATATATTTT. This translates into CASSYSTGTGVSTIYF.

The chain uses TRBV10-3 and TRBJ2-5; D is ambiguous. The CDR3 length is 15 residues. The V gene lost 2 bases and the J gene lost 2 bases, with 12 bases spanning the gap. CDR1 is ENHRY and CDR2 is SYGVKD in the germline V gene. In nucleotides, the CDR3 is TGTGCCATCAGTGAGGTCGAACCCACACAAGAGACCCAGTACTTC. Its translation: CAISEVEPTQETQYF.

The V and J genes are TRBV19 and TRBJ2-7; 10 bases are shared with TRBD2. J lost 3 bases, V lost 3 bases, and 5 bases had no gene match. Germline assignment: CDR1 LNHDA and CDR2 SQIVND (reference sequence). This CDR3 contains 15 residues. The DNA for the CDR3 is TGTGCCAGTAGTATTTCGGCTAGCGGGAGCTACGAGCAGTACTTC. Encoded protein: CASSISASGSYEQYF.

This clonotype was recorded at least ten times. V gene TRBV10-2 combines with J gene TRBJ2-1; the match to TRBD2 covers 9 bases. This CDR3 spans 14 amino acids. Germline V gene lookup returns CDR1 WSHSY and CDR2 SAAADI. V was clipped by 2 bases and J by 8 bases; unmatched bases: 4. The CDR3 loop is CASSEIAGVDEQFF. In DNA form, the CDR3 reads TGCGCCAGCAGTGAGATAGCGGGAGTGGATGAGCAGTTCTTC.

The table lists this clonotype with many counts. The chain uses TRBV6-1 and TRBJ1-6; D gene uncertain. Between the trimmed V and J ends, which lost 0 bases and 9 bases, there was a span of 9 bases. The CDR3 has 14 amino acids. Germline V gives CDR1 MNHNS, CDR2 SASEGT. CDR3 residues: CASSEARSSSPLHF. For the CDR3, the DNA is TGTGCCAGCAGTGAAGCGCGTTCAAGTTCACCCCTCCACTTT.